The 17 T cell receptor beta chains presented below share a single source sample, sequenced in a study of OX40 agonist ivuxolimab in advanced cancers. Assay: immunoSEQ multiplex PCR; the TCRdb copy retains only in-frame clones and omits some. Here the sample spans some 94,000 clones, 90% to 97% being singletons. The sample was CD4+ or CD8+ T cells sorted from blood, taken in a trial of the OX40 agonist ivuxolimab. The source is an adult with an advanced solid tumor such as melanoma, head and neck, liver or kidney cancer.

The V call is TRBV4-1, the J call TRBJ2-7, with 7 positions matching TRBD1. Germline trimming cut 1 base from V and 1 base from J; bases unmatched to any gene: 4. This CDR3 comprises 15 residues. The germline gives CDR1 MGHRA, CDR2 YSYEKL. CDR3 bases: TGCGCCAGCAGCCAAGGTCGGGACAGTTCCTACGAGCAGTACTTC. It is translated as CASSQGRDSSYEQYF.

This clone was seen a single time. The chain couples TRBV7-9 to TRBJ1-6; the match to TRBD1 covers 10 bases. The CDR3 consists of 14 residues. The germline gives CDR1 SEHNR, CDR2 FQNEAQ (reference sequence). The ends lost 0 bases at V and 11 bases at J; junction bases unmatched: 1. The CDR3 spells CASSLAGTGAPLHF. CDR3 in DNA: TGTGCCAGCAGCTTAGCCGGGACAGGGGCACCCCTCCACTTT.

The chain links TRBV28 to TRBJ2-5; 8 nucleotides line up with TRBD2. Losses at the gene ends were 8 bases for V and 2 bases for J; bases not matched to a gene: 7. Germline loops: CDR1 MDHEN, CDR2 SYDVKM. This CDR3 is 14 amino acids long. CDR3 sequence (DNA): TGTGCCAGCGGGGGGCGACTAGCGCAAGAGACCCAGTACTTC. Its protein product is CASGGRLAQETQYF.

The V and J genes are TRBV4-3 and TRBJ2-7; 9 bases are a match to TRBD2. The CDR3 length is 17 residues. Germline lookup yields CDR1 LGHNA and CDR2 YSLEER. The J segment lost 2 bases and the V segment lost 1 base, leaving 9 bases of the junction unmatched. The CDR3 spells CASSQVLAGENPYEQYF. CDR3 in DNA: TGCGCCAGCAGCCAAGTCTTAGCGGGAGAAAATCCCTACGAGCAGTACTTC.

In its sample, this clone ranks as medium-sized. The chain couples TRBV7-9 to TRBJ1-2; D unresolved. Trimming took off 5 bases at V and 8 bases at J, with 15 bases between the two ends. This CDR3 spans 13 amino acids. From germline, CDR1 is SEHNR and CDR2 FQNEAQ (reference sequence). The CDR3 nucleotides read TGTGCCAGCAGCCAAGACCCCTCGTACGGCTACACCTTC. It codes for CASSQDPSYGYTF. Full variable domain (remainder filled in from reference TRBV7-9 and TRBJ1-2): DTGVSQNPRHKITKRGQNVTFRCDPISEHNRLYWYRQTLGQGPEFLTYFQNEAQLEKSRLLSDRFSAERPKGSFSTLEIQRTEQGDSAMYLCASSQDPSYGYTFGSGTRLTVV.

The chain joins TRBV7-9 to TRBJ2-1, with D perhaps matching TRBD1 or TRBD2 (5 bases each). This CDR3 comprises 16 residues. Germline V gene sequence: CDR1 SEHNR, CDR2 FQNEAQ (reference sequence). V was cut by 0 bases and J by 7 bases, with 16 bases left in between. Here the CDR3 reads CASSLAWDQIRNEQFF. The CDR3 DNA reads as TGTGCCAGCAGCTTAGCGTGGGACCAGATCCGAAATGAGCAGTTCTTC.

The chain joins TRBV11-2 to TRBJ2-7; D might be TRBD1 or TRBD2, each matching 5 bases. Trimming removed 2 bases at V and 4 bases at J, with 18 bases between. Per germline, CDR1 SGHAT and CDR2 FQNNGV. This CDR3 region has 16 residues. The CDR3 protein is CASSLLARDGAYEQYF. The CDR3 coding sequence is TGTGCCAGCAGCTTATTGGCCCGGGACGGAGCATACGAGCAGTACTTC.

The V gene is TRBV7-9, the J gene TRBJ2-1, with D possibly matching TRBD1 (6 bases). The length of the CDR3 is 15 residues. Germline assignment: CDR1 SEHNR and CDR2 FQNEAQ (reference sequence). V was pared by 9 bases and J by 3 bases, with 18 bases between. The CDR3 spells CAREPISDSYNEQFF. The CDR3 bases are TGTGCCAGAGAACCCATATCGGACAGCTACAATGAGCAGTTCTTC.

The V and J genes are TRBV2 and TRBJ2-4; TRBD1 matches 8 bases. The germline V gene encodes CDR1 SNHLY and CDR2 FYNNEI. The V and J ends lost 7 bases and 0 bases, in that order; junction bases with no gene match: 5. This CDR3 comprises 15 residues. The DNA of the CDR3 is TGTGCCAGCACTCCACAGGGGGGAGCCAAAAACATTCAGTACTTC. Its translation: CASTPQGGAKNIQYF. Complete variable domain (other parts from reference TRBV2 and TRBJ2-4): EPEVTQTPSHQVTQMGQEVILRCVPISNHLYFYWYRQILGQKVEFLVSFYNNEISEKSEIFDDQFSVERPDGSNFTLKIRSTKLEDSAMYFCASTPQGGAKNIQYFGAGTRLSVL.

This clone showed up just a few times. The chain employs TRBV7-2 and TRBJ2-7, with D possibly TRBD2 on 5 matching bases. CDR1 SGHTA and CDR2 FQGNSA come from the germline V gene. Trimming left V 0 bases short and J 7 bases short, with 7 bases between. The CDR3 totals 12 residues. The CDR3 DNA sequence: TGTGCCAGCAGCTTAGCACGGGGAGAGCAGTACTTC. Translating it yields CASSLARGEQYF.

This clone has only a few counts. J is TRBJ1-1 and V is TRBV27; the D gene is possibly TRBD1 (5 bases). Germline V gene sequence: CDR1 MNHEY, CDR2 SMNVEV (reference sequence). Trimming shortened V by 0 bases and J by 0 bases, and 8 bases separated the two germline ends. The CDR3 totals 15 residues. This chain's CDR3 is CASSLSPGMNTEAFF. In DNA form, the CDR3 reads TGTGCCAGCAGTTTATCTCCAGGGATGAACACTGAAGCTTTCTTT.

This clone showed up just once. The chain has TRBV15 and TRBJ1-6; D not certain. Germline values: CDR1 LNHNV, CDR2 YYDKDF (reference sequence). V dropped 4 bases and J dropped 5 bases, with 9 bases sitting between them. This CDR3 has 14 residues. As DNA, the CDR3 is TGTGCCACCAGCATCCCCGGGCATAATTCACCCCTCCACTTT. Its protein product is CATSIPGHNSPLHF.

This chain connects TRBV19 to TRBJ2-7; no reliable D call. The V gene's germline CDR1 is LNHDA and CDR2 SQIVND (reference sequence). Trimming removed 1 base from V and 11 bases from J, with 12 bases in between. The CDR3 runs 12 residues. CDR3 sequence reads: CASSIGGGAKYF. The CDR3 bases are TGTGCCAGTAGTATAGGAGGCGGAGCGAAGTACTTC.

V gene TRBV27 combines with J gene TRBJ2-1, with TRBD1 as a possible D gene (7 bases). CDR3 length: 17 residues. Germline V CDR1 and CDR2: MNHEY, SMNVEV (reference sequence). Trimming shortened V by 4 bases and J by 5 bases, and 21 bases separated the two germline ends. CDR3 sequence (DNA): TGTGCCAGCAGTTACAGGGGCCAGCGAAGGGGGGACAATGAGCAGTTCTTC. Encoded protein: CASSYRGQRRGDNEQFF.

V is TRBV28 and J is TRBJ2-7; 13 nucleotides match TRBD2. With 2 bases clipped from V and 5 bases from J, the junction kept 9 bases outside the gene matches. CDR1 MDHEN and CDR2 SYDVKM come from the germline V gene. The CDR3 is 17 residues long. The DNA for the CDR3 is TGTGCCAGCAGTTTACCTTCCGGGACTAGCGGGATCAACGAGCAGTACTTC. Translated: CASSLPSGTSGINEQYF.

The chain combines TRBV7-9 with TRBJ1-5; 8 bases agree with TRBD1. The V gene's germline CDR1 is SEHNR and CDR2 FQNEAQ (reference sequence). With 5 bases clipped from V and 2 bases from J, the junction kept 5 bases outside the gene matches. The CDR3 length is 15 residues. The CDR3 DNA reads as TGTGCCAGCAGCGGAGGACAGGGAGGCAATCAGCCCCAGCATTTT. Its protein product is CASSGGQGGNQPQHF. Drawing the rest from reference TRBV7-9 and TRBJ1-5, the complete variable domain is DTGVSQNPRHKITKRGQNVTFRCDPISEHNRLYWYRQTLGQGPEFLTYFQNEAQLEKSRLLSDRFSAERPKGSFSTLEIQRTEQGDSAMYLCASSGGQGGNQPQHFGDGTRLSIL.

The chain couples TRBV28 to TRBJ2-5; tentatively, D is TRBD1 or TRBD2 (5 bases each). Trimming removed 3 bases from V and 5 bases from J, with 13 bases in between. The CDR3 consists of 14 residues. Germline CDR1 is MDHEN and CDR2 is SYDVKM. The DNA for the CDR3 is TGTGCCAGCAGTTTCGTTGGGGGAAGTGAGACCCAGTACTTC. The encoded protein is CASSFVGGSETQYF.